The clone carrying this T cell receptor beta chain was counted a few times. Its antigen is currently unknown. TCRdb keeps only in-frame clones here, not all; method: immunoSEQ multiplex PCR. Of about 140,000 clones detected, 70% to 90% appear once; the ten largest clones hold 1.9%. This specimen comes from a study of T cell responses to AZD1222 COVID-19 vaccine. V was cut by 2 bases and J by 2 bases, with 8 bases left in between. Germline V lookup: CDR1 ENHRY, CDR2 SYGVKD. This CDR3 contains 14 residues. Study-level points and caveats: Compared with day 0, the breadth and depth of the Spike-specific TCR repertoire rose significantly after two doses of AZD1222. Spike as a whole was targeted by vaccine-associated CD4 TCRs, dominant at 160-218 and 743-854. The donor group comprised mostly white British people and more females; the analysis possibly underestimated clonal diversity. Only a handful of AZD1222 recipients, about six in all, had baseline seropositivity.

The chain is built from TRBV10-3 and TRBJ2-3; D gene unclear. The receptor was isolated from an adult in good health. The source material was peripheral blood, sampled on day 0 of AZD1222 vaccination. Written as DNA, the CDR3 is TGTGCCATCAGTGAGAGGCAGACCACAGATACGCAGTATTTT. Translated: CAISERQTTDTQYF.